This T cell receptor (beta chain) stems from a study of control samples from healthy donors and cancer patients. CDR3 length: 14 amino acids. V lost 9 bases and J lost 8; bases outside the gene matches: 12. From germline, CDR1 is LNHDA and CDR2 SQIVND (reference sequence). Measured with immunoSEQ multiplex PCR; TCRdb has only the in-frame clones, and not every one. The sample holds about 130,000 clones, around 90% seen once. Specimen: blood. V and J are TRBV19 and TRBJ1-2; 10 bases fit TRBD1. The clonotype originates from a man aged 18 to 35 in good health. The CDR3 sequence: CASKPDGDRGGYTF. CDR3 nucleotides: TGTGCCAGCAAACCTGACGGGGACAGGGGAGGCTACACCTTC.